This T cell receptor (beta chain) was obtained from a study of shared clonotypes between healthy human individuals. Whole-study findings and limits: Four donors shared around 5.2% of their naive CD4 clonotypes. All-four-donor shared clonotypes had higher generation probabilities than non-shared clonotypes did. At large depth, rarefaction still showed sorted-subset sequencing to be incomplete.

Recent acute infections and vaccinations were absent in the healthy HIV-negative adult donors. A remark on this clone: The antigen is unknown.

Some clones are missing from TCRdb's copy, which holds only in-frame ones; the method was immunoSEQ multiplex PCR. The top ten clones hold roughly 1.5% of a sample with nearly 1,000,000 clones, 70% to 85% of them seen once. Trimming took 0 bases from V and 6 from J, leaving 15 bases between them. Germline V gene sequence: CDR1 SGDLS, CDR2 YYNGEE. This CDR3 contains 15 residues. This clonotype was sampled from a man between 18 and 35 years old in good health. The chain recombines TRBV9 with TRBJ1-2, with D tentatively TRBD1 (5 bases). The sample taken for sequencing was memory CD4+ T cells sorted from blood. The sample's subset: CD45RA-negative fraction. The CDR3 sequence: CASSVAFGGTDGYTF. In DNA, the CDR3 is TGTGCCAGCAGCGTAGCTTTCGGGGGAACGGATGGCTACACCTTC.